This TCR beta chain stems from a study of PD-1 blockade in mismatch repair-deficient tumors. Study details: Enrolled about 2012-2017, patients had progressing, pretreated mismatch repair-deficient cancers of more than ten types.

PCR or immunohistochemistry showed mismatch repair deficiency in every enrolled patient. The TCR-sequenced patients were a few responders to pembrolizumab. The assay was immunoSEQ multiplex PCR, and TCRdb's table has in-frame clones only and misses some. The sample includes some 85,000 clones, 80% to 90% seen only once; the top ten take around 5.5%. The sequence came from an adult with mismatch repair-deficient cancer. The sample was peripheral blood, taken 44 weeks after starting pembrolizumab.

The CDR3 DNA sequence: TGCAGCGTTGAGGGCGGCGAGCAGTACTTC. Translation: CSVEGGEQYF. This chain links TRBV29-1 with TRBJ2-7, with D hard to call. The CDR3 covers 10 residues. The ends were cut back, 3 bases at V and 6 bases at J, with 6 bases in the middle. CDR1 is SQVTM, CDR2 ANQGSEA, per germline.